Below, 7 T cell receptor beta chains from the same sample are listed, as sequenced in a study of PD-1 blockade in mismatch repair-deficient tumors (dated by TCRdb to 2016 to 2017). Receptor libraries were prepared by the immunoSEQ multiplex PCR assay. Held by TCRdb, this immuneACCESS table contains in-frame sequences only and omits some clones. Under half of the omission traces to an unresolved V gene where checked; the cause of the rest is unknown. This sample is represented by 100,000 or so clones; 82% of them were singletons. The ten largest clonotypes hold approximately 6.5% of the sample. Sample: peripheral blood, taken 30 to 36 weeks after starting pembrolizumab. The receptors stem from an adult with mismatch repair-deficient cancer.

This chain links TRBV14 with TRBJ1-3; D is unclear. V dropped 5 bases and J dropped 7 bases, with 12 bases sitting between them. The CDR3 totals 13 residues. Germline assignment: CDR1 SGHDN and CDR2 FVKESK. Here the CDR3 DNA reads TGTGCCAGCAGCAGCCGGGTGGGGAACACCATATATTTT. It specifies CASSSRVGNTIYF.

This chain connects TRBV5-4 to TRBJ1-5; D uncertain. This CDR3 region has 19 residues. Per the germline V gene, CDR1 is SGHNT and CDR2 is YYREEE (reference sequence). Between the trimmed V and J ends, which lost 5 bases and 2 bases, there was a span of 26 bases. CDR3 residues: CASRSHELSPHFGNQPQHF. The CDR3 DNA follows: TGTGCCAGCAGGTCTCATGAGCTCAGTCCTCATTTTGGCAATCAGCCCCAGCATTTT.

The CDR3 DNA follows: TGCAGTGCTAGAGGGGGTCAGCCCCAGCATTTT. Amino acid sequence: CSARGGQPQHF. The chain joins TRBV20-1 to TRBJ1-5, with D unresolved. This CDR3 comprises 11 residues. Trimming pared 1 base from V and 6 bases from J, leaving 4 bases between. Germline V lookup: CDR1 DFQATT, CDR2 SNEGSKA (reference sequence).

This clone was detected once. This chain links TRBV29-1 with TRBJ1-2; the match to TRBD1 covers 9 bases. This CDR3 comprises 13 residues. V was pared by 7 bases and J by 6 bases, with 9 bases of the junction left unmatched. Germline loops: CDR1 SQVTM, CDR2 ANQGSEA. CDR3 in amino acids: CSGRDREDHGYTF. CDR3 in DNA: TGCAGCGGTCGGGACAGGGAGGATCATGGCTACACCTTC. Filled out from reference TRBV29-1 and TRBJ1-2, the complete variable domain reads SAVISQKPSRDICQRGTSLTIQCQVDSQVTMMFWYRQQPGQSLTLIATANQGSEATYESGFVIDKFPISRPNLTFSTLTVSNMSPEDSSIYLCSGRDREDHGYTFGSGTRLTVV.

This chain joins TRBV29-1 and TRBJ1-1; no clear D. From germline, CDR1 is SQVTM and CDR2 ANQGSEA. Trimming shortened V by 6 bases and J by 1 base, and 9 bases separated the two germline ends. The CDR3 covers 12 residues. The CDR3 bases are TGCAGCGTCCAAACACCGAACACTGAAGCTTTCTTT. Its translation is CSVQTPNTEAFF.

The table lists this clone with a few counts. This chain joins TRBV7-2 and TRBJ2-3; D possibly matches TRBD1 or TRBD2 (5 bases each). The germline CDR1 and CDR2 sequences are SGHTA and FQGNSA. There are 17 residues in the CDR3. V lost 4 bases, J lost 0 bases, and 17 bases lay in between. As DNA, the CDR3 is TGTGCCAGCAGCTCTCTCCGGACGGGGCTTAGCACAGATACGCAGTATTTT. It codes for CASSSLRTGLSTDTQYF.

The chain uses TRBV28 and TRBJ1-1; D not resolved. Trimming shortened V by 3 bases and J by 5 bases, and 4 bases separated the two germline ends. The length of the CDR3 is 11 residues. Germline CDR1 reads MDHEN; CDR2 reads SYDVKM. Written as DNA, the CDR3 is TGTGCCAGCAGTTTGAGTACTGAAGCTTTCTTT. Amino acids: CASSLSTEAFF.